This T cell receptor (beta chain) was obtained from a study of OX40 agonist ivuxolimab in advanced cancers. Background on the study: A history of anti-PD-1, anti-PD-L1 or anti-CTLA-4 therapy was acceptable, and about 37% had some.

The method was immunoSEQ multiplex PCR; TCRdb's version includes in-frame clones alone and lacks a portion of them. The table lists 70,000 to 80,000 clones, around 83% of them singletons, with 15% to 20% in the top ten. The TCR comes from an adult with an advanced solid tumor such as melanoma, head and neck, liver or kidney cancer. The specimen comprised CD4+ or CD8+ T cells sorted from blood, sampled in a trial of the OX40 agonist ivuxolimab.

The CDR3 loop reads CASSLNQGSSQTQYF. CDR3 sequence (DNA): TGTGCCAGCAGCTTGAATCAGGGGTCCTCACAGACCCAGTACTTC. The chain couples TRBV5-4 to TRBJ2-5; maybe TRBD1 (6 bases). The CDR3 runs 15 residues. The V and J ends lost 1 base and 6 bases respectively, with 16 bases between them. Germline CDR1 SGHNT, CDR2 YYREEE (reference sequence).